A selection of T cell receptor beta chains follows, all from one sample in a study of cytomegalovirus exposure and HLA in healthy donors. Assay: immunoSEQ multiplex PCR; the TCRdb copy retains only in-frame clones and omits some. Here the sample spans roughly 120,000 clones, 70% to 90% being singletons. Specimen: PBMCs. The receptor source for this set is a woman in her 30s in good health and CMV-seronegative. Both conserved end residues are part of each CDR3. The D gene is left open where the match is weak. The size entry is marked missing in some rows and otherwise reads once, few, many or a size class.

- TRBD1 TRBJ1-3 16 TRBV6-6 CASSYSGQLGGNTIYF TGTGCCAGCAGTTACTCGGGACAGCTGGGGGGAAACACCATATATTTT
- - TRBJ2-3 15 TRBV7-9 CASSLRRASTDTQYF TGTGCCAGCAGCTTGAGGCGGGCGAGCACAGATACGCAGTATTTT
- - TRBJ2-7 15 TRBV4-1 CASSQAGSGAHEQYF TGCGCCAGCAGCCAAGCTGGCTCGGGTGCCCACGAGCAGTACTTC
- TRBD1 TRBJ2-3 15 TRBV7-3 CASSLRDRGRDTQYF TGTGCCAGCAGCTTAAGGGACAGGGGGAGGGATACGCAGTATTTT
- - TRBJ2-4 14 TRBV18 CASSPPEGLNIQYF TGTGCCAGCTCCCCCCCGGAGGGCTTGAACATTCAGTACTTC
once - TRBJ2-5 14 TRBV29-1 CSVEGAGTQETQYF TGCAGCGTTGAAGGGGCTGGTACGCAAGAGACCCAGTACTTC
few TRBD1 TRBJ2-7 15 TRBV7-9 CASSLWDRDSYEQYF TGTGCCAGCAGCTTGTGGGACAGGGACTCCTACGAGCAGTACTTC
- - TRBJ2-2 16 TRBV5-1 CASSWRRGQDTGELFF TGCGCCAGCAGCTGGCGGAGGGGGCAGGACACCGGGGAGCTGTTTTTT
- TRBD1 TRBJ1-1 12 TRBV2 CATWDRHTEAFF TGTGCCACTTGGGACAGACACACTGAAGCTTTCTTT
- TRBD1 TRBJ1-1 13 TRBV15 CATSKTGVSEAFF TGTGCCACCAGCAAAACAGGGGTATCGGAAGCTTTCTTT
- - TRBJ2-2 16 TRBV5-1 CASSLVTDIWTGELFF TGCGCCAGCAGCTTGGTCACTGACATCTGGACCGGGGAGCTGTTTTTT
- - TRBJ1-4 16 TRBV7-8 CASSSREYATNEKLFF TGTGCCAGCAGCTCGCGGGAGTATGCAACTAATGAAAAACTGTTTTTT
- TRBD1 TRBJ1-2 13 TRBV7-9 CASSATGGYGYTF TGTGCCAGCAGCGCGACAGGGGGCTATGGCTACACCTTC
- TRBD2 TRBJ2-7 15 TRBV4-3 CASSLEWRGDYEQYF TGCGCCAGCAGCCTAGAGTGGCGGGGGGACTACGAGCAGTACTTC
- - TRBJ2-7 14 TRBV29-1 CSVGGGTYSYEQYF TGCAGCGTTGGAGGAGGGACTTATTCCTACGAGCAGTACTTC
- TRBD2 TRBJ2-3 12 TRBV12-5 CASAASGDTQYF TGTGCTAGTGCGGCTAGCGGAGATACGCAGTATTTT
- - TRBJ2-7 12 TRBV2 CASSGPEWEQYF TGTGCCAGCAGTGGGCCGGAGTGGGAGCAGTACTTC
- - TRBJ1-3 13 TRBV29-1 CSVAGHSGNTIYF TGCAGCGTTGCAGGGCACTCTGGAAACACCATATATTTT
- - TRBJ2-7 15 TRBV11-2 CASSLDSGVLYEQYF TGTGCCAGCAGCTTAGACTCAGGGGTCCTCTACGAGCAGTACTTC
- - TRBJ1-3 16 TRBV5-1 CASSLDSLASGNTIYF TGCGCCAGCAGCTTGGACAGTCTGGCCTCTGGAAACACCATATATTTT
- TRBD1 TRBJ1-3 14 TRBV19 CASRVTGTGNTIYF TGTGCCAGTAGGGTGACAGGGACTGGAAACACCATATATTTT
- TRBD2 TRBJ2-5 16 TRBV5-4 CASSGTSGGFQETQYF TGTGCCAGCAGCGGAACTAGCGGGGGGTTCCAAGAGACCCAGTACTTC
once TRBD1 TRBJ2-7 14 TRBV9 CASSVGQGAYEQYF TGTGCCAGCAGCGTAGGGCAGGGGGCCTACGAGCAGTACTTC
- - TRBJ1-1 14 TRBV5-5 CASSSLSGDTEAFF TGTGCCAGCAGCTCTCTCTCGGGGGACACTGAAGCTTTCTTT
- TRBD1 TRBJ1-4 16 TRBV9 CASSATGGATNEKLFF TGTGCCAGCAGCGCGACAGGGGGTGCAACTAATGAAAAACTGTTTTTT
- TRBD1 TRBJ1-3 15 TRBV7-2 CASSTDRGTRNTIYF TGTGCCAGCAGCACGGACAGGGGGACGAGAAACACCATATATTTT
- - TRBJ2-7 12 TRBV12-5 CASGRGSYEQYF TGTGCTAGTGGCAGGGGATCGTACGAGCAGTACTTC
- - TRBJ2-5 11 TRBV7-9 CASSRGETQYF TGTGCCAGCAGCCGGGGGGAGACCCAGTACTTC
- - TRBJ1-3 17 TRBV7-9 CASSPVGGRHSGNTIYF TGTGCCAGCAGCCCCGTCGGCGGGCGACACTCTGGAAACACCATATATTTT
- - TRBJ1-2 14 TRBV7-9 CASSLPGHLYGYTF TGTGCCAGCAGCTTGCCGGGACACCTCTATGGCTACACCTTC
- TRBD1 TRBJ2-7 15 TRBV2 CASSSRDRRAYEQYF TGTGCCAGCAGTTCCCGGGACAGGAGAGCCTACGAGCAGTACTTC
- TRBD1 TRBJ1-2 12 TRBV2 CASRDRAGGYTF TGTGCCAGCAGGGACAGGGCGGGAGGCTACACCTTC
once TRBD2 TRBJ2-7 14 TRBV30 CAWSVTSGDSEQYF TGTGCCTGGAGTGTAACTAGCGGGGATTCCGAGCAGTACTTC
- TRBD1 TRBJ1-2 14 TRBV13 CASSLGTGLNGYTF TGTGCCAGCAGCTTAGGGACAGGGTTGAATGGCTACACCTTC
- - TRBJ1-2 15 TRBV4-3 CASSQDWGGHQGYTF TGCGCCAGCAGCCAAGATTGGGGGGGACATCAGGGCTACACCTTC
- - TRBJ1-2 15 TRBV7-9 CASSLDPGANYGYTF TGTGCCAGCAGCTTAGACCCGGGTGCTAACTATGGCTACACCTTC
- TRBD1 TRBJ1-1 13 TRBV9 CASSSQWDREAFF TGTGCCAGCAGCAGCCAATGGGACAGAGAAGCTTTCTTT
- - TRBJ2-5 13 TRBV25-1 CASSVGVGQTQYF TGTGCCAGCAGTGTAGGGGTTGGACAGACCCAGTACTTC
- - TRBJ1-2 11 TRBV29-1 CSVEGFYGYTF TGCAGCGTGGAGGGGTTCTATGGCTACACCTTC
- - TRBJ2-3 15 TRBV5-1 CASSLELNPADTQYF TGCGCCAGCAGCTTAGAGTTAAATCCGGCAGATACGCAGTATTTT
- - TRBJ2-3 17 TRBV5-1 CASSFSPGKGVEDTQYF TGCGCCAGCAGCTTTAGTCCTGGGAAAGGGGTAGAAGATACGCAGTATTTT
- TRBD1 TRBJ1-1 19 TRBV5-8 CASSFITGTATFMNTEAFF TGTGCCAGCAGCTTCATAACCGGGACAGCTACCTTCATGAACACTGAAGCTTTCTTT
few TRBD1 TRBJ2-3 16 TRBV14 CASSQPGQGRGDTQYF TGTGCCAGCAGCCAGCCGGGACAGGGGAGAGGGGATACGCAGTATTTT
- - TRBJ1-3 15 TRBV15 CATSIYQGPGNTIYF TGTGCCACCTCTATCTACCAGGGGCCTGGAAACACCATATATTTT
- TRBD1 TRBJ1-1 14 TRBV6-5 CASSDREMNTEAFF TGTGCCAGCAGTGACAGGGAGATGAACACTGAAGCTTTCTTT